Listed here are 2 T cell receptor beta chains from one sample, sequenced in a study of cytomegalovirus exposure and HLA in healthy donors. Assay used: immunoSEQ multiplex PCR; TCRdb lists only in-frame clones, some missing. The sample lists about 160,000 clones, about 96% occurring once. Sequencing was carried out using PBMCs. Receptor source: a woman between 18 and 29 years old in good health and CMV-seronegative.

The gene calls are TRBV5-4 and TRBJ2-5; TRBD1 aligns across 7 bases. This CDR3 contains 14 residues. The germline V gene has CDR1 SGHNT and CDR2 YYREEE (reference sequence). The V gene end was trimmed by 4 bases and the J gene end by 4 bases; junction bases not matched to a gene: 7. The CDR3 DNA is TGTGCCAGCAGCACCCTTGGGACAGCAGAGACCCAGTACTTC. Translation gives CASSTLGTAETQYF. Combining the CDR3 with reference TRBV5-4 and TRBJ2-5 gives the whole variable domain ETGVTQSPTHLIKTRGQQVTLRCSSQSGHNTVSWYQQALGQGPQFIFQYYREEENGRGNFPPRFSGLQFPNYSSELNVNALELDDSALYLCASSTLGTAETQYFGPGTRLLVL.

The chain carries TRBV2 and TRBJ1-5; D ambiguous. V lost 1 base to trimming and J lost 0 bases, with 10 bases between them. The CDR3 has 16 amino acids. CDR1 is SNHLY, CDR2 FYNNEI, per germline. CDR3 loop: CASSEGGVNSNQPQHF. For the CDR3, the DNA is TGTGCCAGCAGTGAAGGGGGAGTTAATAGCAATCAGCCCCAGCATTTT.